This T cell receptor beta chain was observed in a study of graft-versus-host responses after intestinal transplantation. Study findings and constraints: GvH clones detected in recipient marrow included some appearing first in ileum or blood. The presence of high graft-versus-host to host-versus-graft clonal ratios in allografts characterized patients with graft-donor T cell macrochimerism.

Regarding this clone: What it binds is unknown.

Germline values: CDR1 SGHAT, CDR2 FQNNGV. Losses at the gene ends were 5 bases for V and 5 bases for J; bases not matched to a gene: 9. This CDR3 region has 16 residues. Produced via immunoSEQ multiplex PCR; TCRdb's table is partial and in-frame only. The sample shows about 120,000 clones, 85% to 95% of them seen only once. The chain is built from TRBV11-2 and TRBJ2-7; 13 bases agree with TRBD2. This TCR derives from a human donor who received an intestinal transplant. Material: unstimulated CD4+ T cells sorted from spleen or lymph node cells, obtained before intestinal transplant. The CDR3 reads CASSPTRLAGGDEQYF. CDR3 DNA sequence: TGTGCCAGCAGCCCAACTCGACTAGCGGGAGGTGACGAGCAGTACTTC.